The next 8 T cell receptor beta chains were all read from a single sample in a study of stem cell transplantation in POMP-related autoinflammatory disease. Measured with immunoSEQ multiplex PCR; TCRdb has only the in-frame clones, and not every one. Of 30,000 or so clones detected, around 88% appear once; the ten largest clones hold around 0.72%. The material was CD4+ T cells from PBMCs, obtained before stem cell transplantation. Receptors were obtained from a human donor with POMP-related autoinflammation and immune dysregulation (PRAID).

V is TRBV9 and J is TRBJ2-3; D is ambiguous. V dropped 8 bases and J dropped 2 bases, with 21 bases sitting between them. From germline, CDR1 is SGDLS and CDR2 YYNGEE. The CDR3 covers 16 residues. CDR3 amino acids: CASSQDVGLNTDTQYF. The CDR3 DNA reads TGTGCCAGTTCTCAAGACGTGGGGTTGAACACAGATACGCAGTATTTT.

The gene calls are TRBV11-2 and TRBJ1-3; 7 bases fit TRBD1. Trimming cost V 0 bases and J 2 bases; bases outside gene matches: 1. Per the germline V gene, CDR1 is SGHAT and CDR2 is FQNNGV. The CDR3 loop spans 15 amino acids. CDR3 nucleotide sequence: TGTGCCAGCAGCTTAGAAGACAGGGCTGGAAACACCATATATTTT. It encodes CASSLEDRAGNTIYF. Looking up the rest from reference TRBV11-2 and TRBJ1-3 gives the full variable domain: EAGVAQSPRYKIIEKRQSVAFWCNPISGHATLYWYQQILGQGPKLLIQFQNNGVVDDSQLPKDRFSAERLKGVDSTLKIQPAKLEDSAVYLCASSLEDRAGNTIYFGEGSWLTVV.

The chain joins TRBV5-1 to TRBJ2-2, with D unclear. Germline V gene data show CDR1 as SGHRS and CDR2 as YFSETQ. The V and J ends lost 0 bases and 2 bases respectively, with 5 bases between them. The length of the CDR3 is 14 residues. Here the CDR3 DNA reads TGCGCCAGCAGCTTGGGGCGCAACACCGGGGAGCTGTTTTTT. This codes for CASSLGRNTGELFF.

The J gene is TRBJ1-1, the V gene TRBV5-4, with 8 bases lining up with TRBD1. The J segment lost 4 bases and the V segment lost 1 base, leaving 6 bases of the junction unmatched. CDR1 is SGHNT and CDR2 is YYREEE in the germline V gene (reference sequence). This CDR3 has 15 residues. The CDR3 DNA is TGTGCCAGCAGCTTGAGGGCAGGGGGCAGCACTGAAGCTTTCTTT. Protein sequence: CASSLRAGGSTEAFF.

The J gene is TRBJ1-1, the V gene TRBV5-1; the D gene is possibly TRBD1 (6 bases). Germline lookup yields CDR1 SGHRS and CDR2 YFSETQ. V was trimmed by 5 bases and J by 3 bases, leaving 17 bases between them. This CDR3 is built from 15 residues. CDR3 DNA sequence: TGCGCCAGCAGTTTTACACTGACAGGTTACACTGAAGCTTTCTTT. This codes for CASSFTLTGYTEAFF.

The chain links TRBV2 to TRBJ2-4; D is unclear. Germline-derived CDR1 and CDR2 are SNHLY and FYNNEI. CDR3 length: 12 amino acids. The ends were cut back, 4 bases at V and 3 bases at J, with 4 bases in the middle. CDR3 protein: CASSVNKNIQYF. The CDR3, as DNA: TGTGCCAGCAGTGTCAACAAAAACATTCAGTACTTC.

The V call is TRBV7-9, the J call TRBJ2-7; no definite D call. Germline V gene lookup returns CDR1 SEHNR and CDR2 FQNEAQ (reference sequence). The CDR3 length is 14 residues. The V gene lost 2 bases and the J gene lost 3 bases, with 11 bases spanning the gap. The CDR3 DNA follows: TGTGCCAGCAGCTTACAGGTCTCTCACTACGAGCAGTACTTC. This gives the protein CASSLQVSHYEQYF.

This clone has a single count. V usage is TRBV6-5 and J usage is TRBJ2-7, with TRBD1 identical over 11 bases. The CDR3 has 15 residues. Losses at the gene ends were 4 bases for V and 5 bases for J; bases not matched to a gene: 7. Germline CDR1 reads MNHEY; CDR2 reads SVGAGI. CDR3 residues: CASSSPGTGGNEQYF. The CDR3 bases are TGTGCCAGCAGTTCTCCTGGGACAGGGGGGAACGAGCAGTACTTC.